These T cell receptor beta chains were read from a single sample in a study of cytomegalovirus exposure and HLA in healthy donors. TCRdb's copy holds only in-frame clones and misses some; the assay was immunoSEQ multiplex PCR. The table includes 150,000 or so clones, 70% to 90% detected once. The sequenced material came from PBMCs. These receptor sequences come from a woman aged 18-30 years in good health and CMV-seropositive. Each CDR3 is given with its conserved first and last residue. The D gene is left open where the match is weak. The size of a clone is reported for some rows only, either as once, few or many, or as a class for expanded clones.

abundance,d_gene,v_gene,j_gene,CDR3aa,CDR3nt
.,.,TRBV30,TRBJ1-4,CAWEGVGNEKLFF,TGTGCCTGGGAGGGAGTGGGAAATGAAAAACTGTTTTTT
once,TRBD2,TRBV5-1,TRBJ2-5,CASSLSSTSGSFGETQYF,TGCGCCAGCAGCTTGTCTTCGACTAGCGGGAGCTTCGGGGAGACCCAGTACTTC
.,TRBD2,TRBV2,TRBJ2-1,CASRTSGGSYNEQFF,TGTGCCAGCAGAACTAGCGGGGGTTCGTACAATGAGCAGTTCTTC
.,TRBD2,TRBV9,TRBJ2-1,CASSVGTSGVNEQFF,TGTGCCAGCAGCGTAGGGACTAGCGGGGTCAATGAGCAGTTCTTC
.,TRBD2,TRBV2,TRBJ2-5,CASRLYSGLAGHQDF,TGTGCCAGCCGTCTATATTCGGGACTAGCGGGACACCAGGACTTC
.,.,TRBV5-1,TRBJ2-1,CASSLGPSSYNEQFF,TGCGCCAGCAGCTTGGGGCCTAGCTCCTACAATGAGCAGTTCTTC
.,.,TRBV6-1,TRBJ2-1,CASSGWTPGEYEQFF,TGTGCCAGCAGTGGCTGGACCCCGGGAGAGTATGAGCAGTTCTTC
.,TRBD2,TRBV19,TRBJ2-1,CASRRAGVYNEQFF,TGTGCCAGTAGGCGAGCGGGAGTCTACAATGAGCAGTTCTTC
.,TRBD2,TRBV4-2,TRBJ2-3,CASSQVREVSTDTQYF,TGTGCCAGCAGCCAAGTCCGGGAGGTTAGCACAGATACGCAGTATTTT
.,.,TRBV30,TRBJ2-2,CAWSRGADTGELFF,TGTGCCTGGTCTCGGGGGGCGGACACCGGGGAGCTGTTTTTT
.,.,TRBV28,TRBJ2-5,CASSLGQEETQYF,TGTGCCAGCAGTTTAGGGCAGGAAGAGACCCAGTACTTC
.,.,TRBV11-2,TRBJ2-1,CASSFTSYNEQFF,TGTGCCAGCAGCTTCACTAGTTACAATGAGCAGTTCTTC
.,TRBD2,TRBV5-4,TRBJ2-1,CASSPPGTRGYNEQFF,TGTGCCAGCAGCCCCCCCGGGACTAGAGGCTACAATGAGCAGTTCTTC
.,TRBD2,TRBV7-2,TRBJ2-2,CASSLDPPSGRVTGELFF,TGTGCCAGCAGCTTAGATCCCCCTAGCGGGAGAGTGACCGGGGAGCTGTTTTTT
.,TRBD1,TRBV30,TRBJ1-2,CAWNRGLEGYTF,TGTGCCTGGAACAGGGGGCTGGAAGGCTACACCTTC
.,.,TRBV29-1,TRBJ2-2,CSVEESSSNTGELFF,TGCAGCGTTGAAGAGAGTTCCTCAAACACCGGGGAGCTGTTTTTT
.,.,TRBV7-9,TRBJ2-2,CASSSEGGPSTGELFF,TGTGCCAGCAGCTCCGAGGGGGGGCCCTCCACCGGGGAGCTGTTTTTT
.,.,TRBV30,TRBJ2-3,CAWSRWTGTDTQYF,TGTGCCTGGAGTCGGTGGACAGGCACAGATACGCAGTATTTT
.,TRBD1,TRBV7-8,TRBJ2-3,CASSPQGAYSSTDTQYF,TGTGCCAGCAGCCCTCAGGGGGCCTACTCTAGCACAGATACGCAGTATTTT
.,TRBD2,TRBV30,TRBJ2-1,CAWSLAGDEQFF,TGTGCCTGGAGTCTAGCGGGAGACGAGCAGTTCTTC
.,.,TRBV11-2,TRBJ1-3,CASRLGGSGNTIYF,TGTGCCAGCAGACTAGGGGGAAGTGGAAACACCATATATTTT
.,.,TRBV6-5,TRBJ1-2,CASSKSGSYGYTF,TGTGCCAGCAGTAAAAGCGGATCCTATGGCTACACCTTC
.,TRBD1,TRBV2,TRBJ1-1,CASRRQGGMTEAFF,TGTGCCAGCAGGCGACAGGGAGGAATGACTGAAGCTTTCTTT
.,.,TRBV27,TRBJ2-7,CASSRGQSYEQYF,TGTGCCAGCAGTCGAGGACAGAGCTACGAGCAGTACTTC
.,TRBD2,TRBV7-9,TRBJ2-4,CASSLAGGAKNIQYF,TGTGCCAGCAGCTTGGCGGGAGGAGCCAAAAACATTCAGTACTTC
.,.,TRBV6-1,TRBJ1-5,CASSPGGNQPQHF,TGTGCCAGCAGCCCAGGGGGCAATCAGCCCCAGCATTTT
once,.,TRBV4-3,TRBJ2-2,CASSQQRTSDAGELFF,TGCGCCAGCAGCCAGCAGCGGACGTCCGATGCCGGGGAGCTGTTTTTT
.,.,TRBV6-1,TRBJ1-3,CASRPGLPFGNTIYF,TGTGCCAGCAGGCCGGGACTGCCGTTTGGAAACACCATATATTTT
.,.,TRBV10-2,TRBJ1-1,CASSESGTQNTEAFF,TGCGCCAGCAGTGAGTCTGGGACACAGAACACTGAAGCTTTCTTT
.,TRBD1,TRBV7-2,TRBJ2-7,CASSLRGTGDYEQYF,TGTGCCAGCAGCTTACGTGGGACAGGGGACTACGAGCAGTACTTC
.,TRBD2,TRBV11-1,TRBJ2-3,CASSFLAATDTQYF,TGTGCCAGCTCCTTTCTAGCGGCCACAGATACGCAGTATTTT
.,TRBD2,TRBV7-9,TRBJ2-7,CASSSESGGRASSYEQYF,TGTGCCAGCAGCTCGGAGTCTGGCGGGAGGGCCAGTTCCTACGAGCAGTACTTC
.,TRBD2,TRBV7-9,TRBJ2-1,CASSQATSGSGRGYNEQFF,TGTGCCAGCAGTCAAGCGACTAGCGGGTCGGGGAGGGGCTACAATGAGCAGTTCTTC
.,.,TRBV6-5,TRBJ1-1,CASSPGIDWNTEAFF,TGTGCCAGCAGCCCCGGGATTGACTGGAACACTGAAGCTTTCTTT
.,.,TRBV28,TRBJ2-1,CASSSTRKVYNEQFF,TGTGCCAGCAGTTCGACTAGAAAGGTCTACAATGAGCAGTTCTTC
few,.,TRBV30,TRBJ1-5,CAWSVRAGSNQPQHF,TGTGCCTGGAGTGTACGGGCAGGGAGCAATCAGCCCCAGCATTTT
once,.,TRBV28,TRBJ1-3,CASLGAAGNTIYF,TGTGCCAGTCTAGGCGCAGCTGGAAACACCATATATTTT
.,TRBD1,TRBV7-3,TRBJ1-1,CASSYRGSTEAFF,TGTGCCAGCAGCTACAGGGGTAGTACTGAAGCTTTCTTT
.,.,TRBV10-3,TRBJ2-1,CAILTGGPNNEQFF,TGTGCCATCCTGACGGGCGGGCCAAACAATGAGCAGTTCTTC
.,.,TRBV11-1,TRBJ2-1,CASSLGYTGLSSEQFF,TGTGCCAGCAGCTTAGGGTATACGGGACTGTCTAGTGAGCAGTTCTTC
.,TRBD2,TRBV2,TRBJ2-1,CASGLAVIHEQFF,TGTGCCAGTGGACTAGCGGTTATACATGAGCAGTTCTTC
.,TRBD2,TRBV9,TRBJ2-5,CASSVGPSGYQETQYF,TGTGCCAGCAGCGTAGGGCCTAGCGGGTACCAAGAGACCCAGTACTTC
.,TRBD1,TRBV30,TRBJ1-4,CAWSHPTGEAFEKLFF,TGTGCCTGGAGTCATCCGACAGGGGAAGCTTTTGAAAAACTGTTTTTT
.,.,TRBV5-4,TRBJ2-5,CASSPGTGQETQYF,TGTGCCAGCAGCCCGGGGACTGGGCAAGAGACCCAGTACTTC
.,.,TRBV5-1,TRBJ1-1,CASSPWGGEAFF,TGCGCCAGCAGCCCCTGGGGAGGAGAAGCTTTCTTT
once,.,TRBV12-5,TRBJ1-2,CASGLVGGINGYTF,TGTGCTAGTGGTTTGGTTGGAGGGATTAATGGCTACACCTTC
.,TRBD1,TRBV5-1,TRBJ1-1,CASSVDGQGNTEAFF,TGCGCCAGCAGCGTTGACGGACAGGGGAACACTGAAGCTTTCTTT
once,TRBD1,TRBV5-6,TRBJ2-5,CASRQGGETQYF,TGTGCCAGCAGACAGGGGGGAGAGACCCAGTACTTC
.,TRBD1,TRBV4-1,TRBJ1-1,CASSQRQGQVRAFF,TGCGCCAGCAGCCAAAGACAGGGCCAGGTGAGAGCTTTCTTT
once,.,TRBV5-4,TRBJ2-1,CASIAGGPTGASYNEQFF,TGTGCCAGCATTGCGGGGGGCCCCACAGGGGCGTCCTACAATGAGCAGTTCTTC
.,.,TRBV20-1,TRBJ2-7,CSAQGNDEQYF,TGCAGTGCTCAGGGGAACGACGAGCAGTACTTC
.,.,TRBV30,TRBJ1-5,CAWSPGSNQPQHF,TGTGCCTGGAGCCCCGGGAGCAATCAGCCCCAGCATTTT